Below are 6 T cell receptor beta chains sequenced from a single sample in a study of shared clonotypes between healthy human individuals (dated by TCRdb to 2020 to 2021). Receptor libraries were prepared by the immunoSEQ multiplex PCR assay. In TCRdb, the immuneACCESS table is reduced to in-frame sequences with V and J assigned. These tables do not hold every clone; where another copy was compared, an unresolved V gene accounts for under half, and the others remain unexplained. The sample data list some 2.1 million clones, and 85% to 95% of these were observed just once. 0.1% to 0.15% of the sample is taken by the ten largest. Specimen: naive CD4+ T cells sorted from blood. Reading the label with the study, this specimen's cell subset or site is: CD45RA+ positively selected. Receptor source: a man between 18 and 35 years old in good health.

The genes are TRBV7-9 and TRBJ1-4; tentative D call: TRBD1 (6 bases). The CDR3 is 13 residues long. The germline CDR1 and CDR2 sequences are SEHNR and FQNEAQ (reference sequence). The V end lost 5 bases, the J end lost 7 bases, and 11 bases lay between the germline ends. The CDR3 DNA sequence: TGTGCCAGCAGCCAGGGGATCGGTGAAAAACTGTTTTTT. Protein sequence: CASSQGIGEKLFF.

V usage is TRBV5-6 and J usage is TRBJ2-7, with TRBD2 matching over 9 bases. CDR1 SGHDT and CDR2 YYEEEE come from the germline V gene. This CDR3 region has 13 residues. The junction had 4 bases not matched to a gene; V was cut back by 7 bases and J by 2 bases. The chain's CDR3 is CASGLAGAYEQYF. In DNA form, the CDR3 reads TGTGCCAGCGGGTTAGCGGGGGCCTACGAGCAGTACTTC.

The V call is TRBV18, the J call TRBJ2-1; 7 bases are a match to TRBD2. J was trimmed by 2 bases and V by 3 bases; bases with no gene match: 4. The CDR3 extends over 15 amino acids. The V gene's germline CDR1 is KGHSH and CDR2 LQKENI. The CDR3 protein is CASSPELAAYNEQFF. DNA for the CDR3: TGTGCCAGCTCACCCGAGCTAGCGGCCTACAATGAGCAGTTCTTC.

The V call is TRBV2, the J call TRBJ2-5, with 12 bases fitting TRBD2. Unmatched junction bases numbered 2, after V lost 7 bases and J lost 2 bases. This CDR3 is built from 14 residues. CDR1 and CDR2 (germline): SNHLY, FYNNEI. CDR3 nucleotide sequence: TGTGCCAGCAAAGGACTAGCGGGGCAAGAGACCCAGTACTTC. Its translation: CASKGLAGQETQYF.

This clone came up once. The identical CDR3 is also encoded by other nucleotide sequences in the sample. The genes are TRBV7-9 and TRBJ2-3; D is undetermined. Trimming left V 3 bases short and J 1 base short, with 11 bases between. Germline V gives CDR1 SEHNR, CDR2 FQNEAQ (reference sequence). This CDR3 contains 15 residues. CDR3 DNA sequence: TGTGCCAGCAGCTTGGTACTGGCGGGCACAGATACGCAGTATTTT. Encoded protein: CASSLVLAGTDTQYF.

The chain employs TRBV19 and TRBJ2-6, with 9 bases aligning to TRBD2. The germline V gene has CDR1 LNHDA and CDR2 SQIVND (reference sequence). The CDR3 spans 19 residues. The trim removed 11 bases at V and 0 bases at J, leaving 17 bases unmatched. CDR3 in DNA: TGTGCCTGCCAACCCTGGTCTAGCGGGACCTTCTCTGGGGCCAACGTCCTGACTTTC. It translates to CACQPWSSGTFSGANVLTF. The full variable domain, its missing parts supplied by reference TRBV19 and TRBJ2-6, is DGGITQSPKYLFRKEGQNVTLSCEQNLNHDAMYWYRQDPGQGLRLIYYSQIVNDFQKGDIAEGYSVSREKKESFPLTVTSAQKNPTAFYLCACQPWSSGTFSGANVLTFGAGSRLTVL.